This passage covers 19 T cell receptor beta chains from one sample sequenced in a study of T cells in localized non-small cell lung cancer. TCRdb's copy holds only in-frame clones and misses some; the assay was immunoSEQ multiplex PCR. The sample contains approximately 33,000 clones, 90% to 95% of which appear only once. The source was peripheral blood, collected before any cancer treatment. The receptors were gathered from a female donor older than 55 with stage I lung adenocarcinoma.

The chain employs TRBV12-2 and TRBJ1-2; the table names TRBD1, a call not compared with the DNA. TRBV12-2 constitutes a pseudogene. CDR3 length equals 17 residues. The chain's CDR3 is CASRLVAGQPKDYGYTF. CDR3 sequence (DNA): TGTGCAAGTCGCTTAGTTGCGGGACAGCCAAAGGACTATGGCTACACCTTC.

V is TRBV2 and J is TRBJ1-2; tentative D call: TRBD1 (6 bases). Germline values: CDR1 SNHLY, CDR2 FYNNEI. V was clipped by 6 bases and J by 8 bases, with 10 bases between them. The CDR3 loop spans 11 amino acids. The CDR3 nucleotides read TGTGCCAGCAGCCGGGACAAGGGCTACACCTTC. Its translation is CASSRDKGYTF.

This clone has more than one count but fewer than ten. The chain couples TRBV6-4 to TRBJ2-3; TRBD2 might be the D (7 bases). Per germline, CDR1 MRHNA and CDR2 SNTAGT. The V end was cut by 2 bases, the J end by 0 bases, with 9 bases between. The CDR3 runs 15 residues. CDR3 nucleotide sequence: TGTGCCAGCAGTGACGGCGGGGGCAGCACAGATACGCAGTATTTT. Translating gives CASSDGGGSTDTQYF.

Regarding this clone: At one end, the junction sequence differs from germline, possibly due to a read error. This sequence joins TRBV2 and TRBJ1-1; D might be TRBD1 (5 bases). The CDR3 is 14 residues long. Germline V lookup: CDR1 SNHLY, CDR2 FYNNEI. CDR3 loop: CASSSRDGTSLAIF. For the CDR3, the DNA is TGTGCCAGCAGTAGCCGGGACGGCACCTCCCTGGCCATCTTT. Looking up the rest from reference TRBV2 and TRBJ1-1 gives the full variable domain: EPEVTQTPSHQVTQMGQEVILRCVPISNHLYFYWYRQILGQKVEFLVSFYNNEISEKSEIFDDQFSVERPDGSNFTLKIRSTKLEDSAMYFCASSSRDGTSLAIFGQGTRLTVV.

The CDR3 nucleotides read TGTGCCAGCAGGCTCCCAAGCAGTAACACTGAAGCTTTCTTT. It translates to CASRLPSSNTEAFF. The genes are TRBV28 and TRBJ1-1, with no clear D. V was clipped by 6 bases and J by 2 bases, with 13 bases between them. CDR3 length: 14 amino acids. The germline gives CDR1 MDHEN, CDR2 SYDVKM. Complete variable domain (other parts from reference TRBV28 and TRBJ1-1): DVKVTQSSRYLVKRTGEKVFLECVQDMDHENMFWYRQDPGLGLRLIYFSYDVKMKEKGDIPEGYSVSREKKERFSLILESASTNQTSMYLCASRLPSSNTEAFFGQGTRLTVV.

The V gene is TRBV25-1, the J gene TRBJ1-3; no clear D gene. Germline V gene data show CDR1 as MGHDK and CDR2 as SYGVNS. Deletions cut 7 bases from V and 4 bases from J, with 8 bases between. The CDR3 covers 12 residues. CDR3 nucleotide sequence: TGTGCCAGCACGACGGGAGGAAACACCATATATTTT. Encoded protein: CASTTGGNTIYF. The variable domain in full, with the rest retrieved from reference TRBV25-1 and TRBJ1-3, is EADIYQTPRYLVIGTGKKITLECSQTMGHDKMYWYQQDPGMELHLIHYSYGVNSTEKGDLSSESTVSRIRTEHFPLTLESARPSHTSQYLCASTTGGNTIYFGEGSWLTVV.

This clone appeared a few times. The V and J genes are TRBV19 and TRBJ2-6; D uncertain. Trimming left V 3 bases short and J 2 bases short, with 8 bases between. The CDR3 runs 15 residues. In germline, CDR1 is LNHDA, CDR2 SQIVND (reference sequence). The CDR3 DNA follows: TGTGCCAGTAGTATGTCCTTTGCTGGGGCCAACGTCCTGACTTTC. Protein sequence: CASSMSFAGANVLTF. The full variable domain, completed using reference TRBV19 and TRBJ2-6, is DGGITQSPKYLFRKEGQNVTLSCEQNLNHDAMYWYRQDPGQGLRLIYYSQIVNDFQKGDIAEGYSVSREKKESFPLTVTSAQKNPTAFYLCASSMSFAGANVLTFGAGSRLTVL.

The rearrangement joins TRBV28 to TRBJ2-7, with D possibly being TRBD1 (6 bases). Germline CDR1 is MDHEN and CDR2 is SYDVKM. The CDR3 has 13 residues. Trimming left V 6 bases short and J 1 base short, with 10 bases between. The DNA for the CDR3 is TGTGCCAGCAGGGGGACAAATTCCTACGAGCAGTACGTC. This gives the protein CASRGTNSYEQYV.

This clone was found once. V usage is TRBV7-8 and J usage is TRBJ1-3; D remains ambiguous. Germline V CDR1 and CDR2: SGHVS, FQNEAQ. The CDR3 sequence is 16 residues long. Trimming took 5 bases from V and 1 from J, leaving 15 bases between them. In DNA, the CDR3 is TGTGCCAGCAGCCCCTTTGTAGGACCTTCTGGAAACACCATATATTTT. It translates to CASSPFVGPSGNTIYF.

The rearrangement joins TRBV11-3 to TRBJ2-2; D is perhaps TRBD2 (6 bases). CDR3 size: 14 residues. Germline values: CDR1 SGHNT, CDR2 YENEEA. V gave up 1 base and J gave up 5 bases, with 8 bases separating them. CDR3 bases: TGTGCCAGCAGCTTAGGCGGGGTGACCGGGGAGCTGTTTTTT. This encodes CASSLGGVTGELFF.

The count of this clone is one. The rearrangement joins TRBV6-6 to TRBJ1-2, with 8 bases aligning to TRBD1. This CDR3 has 13 amino acids. Losses at the gene ends were 7 bases for V and 8 bases for J; bases not matched to a gene: 9. In germline, CDR1 is MNHNY, CDR2 SVGAGI (reference sequence). Written as DNA, the CDR3 is TGTGCCAGCAATCCAGGGACAGGTGGAGGCTACACCTTC. This gives the protein CASNPGTGGGYTF.

In nucleotides, the CDR3 is TGTGCCAGCAGCTTACGAAGGGGGACTGAGCAGTTCTTC. This sequence encodes CASSLRRGTEQFF. V gene TRBV5-8 combines with J gene TRBJ2-1; D may be TRBD1 (6 bases). Trimming stripped 2 bases from V and 9 bases from J, with 12 bases between. The CDR3 loop spans 13 amino acids. The V gene's germline CDR1 is SGHTS and CDR2 YDEGEE.

This chain uses TRBV2 with TRBJ1-5; 8 bases are a match to TRBD1. This CDR3 has 14 amino acids. Germline V lookup: CDR1 SNHLY, CDR2 FYNNEI. The V gene end was trimmed by 1 base and the J gene end by 5 bases; junction bases not matched to a gene: 1. CDR3 loop: CASSEETGDQPQHF. CDR3 nucleotide sequence: TGTGCCAGCAGTGAAGAGACAGGGGATCAGCCCCAGCATTTT.

This chain links TRBV5-4 with TRBJ1-2, with TRBD1 as a possible D gene (5 bases). Looked up from germline, CDR1 is SGHNT and CDR2 is YYREEE (reference sequence). V lost 3 bases to trimming and J lost 1 base, with 13 bases between them. The CDR3 spans 15 residues. The CDR3 DNA is TGTGCCAGCAGCTCGACTTCGGGGGTTAACTATGGCTACACCTTC. Protein product: CASSSTSGVNYGYTF.

This chain joins TRBV6-1 and TRBJ2-1, with 11 bases that match TRBD2. The CDR3 has 15 residues. The V gene's germline CDR1 is MNHNS and CDR2 SASEGT. V shed 3 bases, J shed 10 bases, and the junction held 8 bases outside the gene matches. The CDR3 reads CASSDLLAGDEEQFF. The CDR3 DNA follows: TGTGCCAGCAGTGACCTACTAGCGGGGGACGAGGAGCAGTTCTTC.

The CDR3 spells CASSLTGRNTEAFF. The CDR3, as DNA: TGTGCCAGCAGCTTGACAGGGAGGAACACTGAAGCTTTCTTT. The V gene is TRBV5-6, the J gene TRBJ1-1; a possible D gene is TRBD1 (6 bases). Germline CDR1 reads SGHDT; CDR2 reads YYEEEE. V was pared by 1 base and J by 1 base, with 8 bases between. This CDR3 is 14 amino acids long.

CDR3: CASSLVGQAHQPQHF. CDR3 DNA: TGTGCCAGCAGCTTAGTGGGGCAGGCGCATCAGCCCCAGCATTTT. The chain couples TRBV7-2 to TRBJ1-5; weak D call: TRBD1 (5 bases). V lost 1 base, J lost 5 bases, and 12 bases lay in between. The CDR3 loop spans 15 amino acids. The germline V gene has CDR1 SGHTA and CDR2 FQGNSA.

This rearrangement joins TRBV13 to TRBJ1-2; D remains unclear. CDR3 length: 15 residues. The V gene's germline CDR1 is PRHDT and CDR2 FYEKMQ (reference sequence). The V and J ends lost 5 bases and 4 bases respectively, with 17 bases between them. The chain's CDR3 is CASSIQFRFGYGYTF. The CDR3 DNA reads TGTGCCAGCAGCATACAATTCAGGTTCGGCTATGGCTACACCTTC.

The genes are TRBV11-2 and TRBJ1-1, with D perhaps matching TRBD1 (5 bases). The CDR3 has 19 amino acids. V was cut by 0 bases and J by 3 bases, with 23 bases left in between. Germline V gene data show CDR1 as SGHAT and CDR2 as FQNNGV. CDR3 amino acids: CASSLDRLEGYPGDTEAFF. CDR3 sequence (DNA): TGTGCCAGCAGCTTAGATCGCCTCGAAGGATACCCGGGGGACACTGAAGCTTTCTTT. Complete variable domain (other parts from reference TRBV11-2 and TRBJ1-1): EAGVAQSPRYKIIEKRQSVAFWCNPISGHATLYWYQQILGQGPKLLIQFQNNGVVDDSQLPKDRFSAERLKGVDSTLKIQPAKLEDSAVYLCASSLDRLEGYPGDTEAFFGQGTRLTVV.